The sequence of this T cell receptor beta chain was determined in a study of T cell responses to AZD1222 COVID-19 vaccine. Study-level findings and limits: Sampling captured repertoires only after the peak T cell response. The breadth and depth of Spike-specific TCRs increased once two AZD1222 doses had been given.

To note about this clone: What it recognizes is unknown.

TCRdb keeps only in-frame clones here, not all; method: immunoSEQ multiplex PCR. The sample carries approximately 140,000 clones, approximately 95% recorded once. From germline, CDR1 is MNHEY and CDR2 SMNVEV (reference sequence). The CDR3 length is 14 residues. Trimming cost V 3 bases and J 1 base, with 9 bases left between them. The chain has TRBV27 and TRBJ1-1; tentatively, D is TRBD1 (5 bases). This TCR came from an adult in good health. This specimen consisted of peripheral blood, obtained on day 0 of MenACWY control vaccination. CDR3 loop: CASSLRQPNTEAFF. CDR3 DNA: TGTGCCAGCAGTTTGAGACAGCCGAACACTGAAGCTTTCTTT.